This T cell receptor beta chain was captured in a study of cytomegalovirus exposure and HLA in healthy donors. V was cut by 3 bases and J by 6 bases, with 16 bases left in between. The CDR3 extends over 14 amino acids. Germline V gene data show CDR1 as SGDLS and CDR2 as YYNGEE. The PCR made use of 60 Vbeta and 13 Jbeta primers. Original handling: An analysis performed later counted roughly 80 million unique TCR beta chains (approximately 11 million of them shared). Clones were read by immunoSEQ multiplex PCR, and TCRdb kept only the in-frame ones, dropping some. Clonal size and the V and J genes are those of that table, whereas D and trimming came from the DNA. The sample includes 80,000 to 90,000 clones, more than 65% of them seen just once.

This sequence originates from a man under 40 in good health and CMV-seronegative. The chain carries TRBV9 and TRBJ2-7, with D perhaps TRBD2 (6 bases). The sequenced material came from PBMCs. As DNA, the CDR3 is TGTGCCAGCAGCGCAGACCACACTAGCAGCGAGCAGTACTTC. It yields the protein CASSADHTSSEQYF.